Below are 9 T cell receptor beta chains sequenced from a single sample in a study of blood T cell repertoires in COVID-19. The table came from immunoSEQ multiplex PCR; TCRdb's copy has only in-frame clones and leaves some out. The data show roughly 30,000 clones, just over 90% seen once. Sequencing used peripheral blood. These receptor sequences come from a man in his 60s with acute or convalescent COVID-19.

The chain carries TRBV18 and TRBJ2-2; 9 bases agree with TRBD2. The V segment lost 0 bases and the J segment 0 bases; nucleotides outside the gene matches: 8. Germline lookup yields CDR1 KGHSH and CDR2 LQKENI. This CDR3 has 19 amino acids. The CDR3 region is CASSPPEGLAGPNTGELFF. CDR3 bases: TGTGCCAGCTCACCACCGGAGGGGCTAGCGGGACCGAACACCGGGGAGCTGTTTTTT.

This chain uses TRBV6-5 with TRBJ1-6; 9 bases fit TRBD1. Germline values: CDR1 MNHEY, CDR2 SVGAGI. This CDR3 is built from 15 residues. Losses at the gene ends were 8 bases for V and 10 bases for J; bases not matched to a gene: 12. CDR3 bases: TGTGCCAGCGGGTACAGGGGGCTTAGCGGCTCACCCCTCCACTTT. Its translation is CASGYRGLSGSPLHF.

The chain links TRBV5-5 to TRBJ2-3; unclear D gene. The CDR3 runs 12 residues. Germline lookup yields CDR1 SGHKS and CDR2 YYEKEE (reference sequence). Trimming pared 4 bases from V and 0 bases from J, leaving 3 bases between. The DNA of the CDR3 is TGTGCCAGCAGCCTGAGCACAGATACGCAGTATTTT. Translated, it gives CASSLSTDTQYF.

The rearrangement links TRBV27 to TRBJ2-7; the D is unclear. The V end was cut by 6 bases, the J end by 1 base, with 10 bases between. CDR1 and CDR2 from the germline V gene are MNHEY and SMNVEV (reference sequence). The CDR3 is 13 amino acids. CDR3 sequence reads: CASRRPGSYEQYF. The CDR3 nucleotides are TGTGCCAGCAGACGCCCCGGTTCCTACGAGCAGTACTTC.

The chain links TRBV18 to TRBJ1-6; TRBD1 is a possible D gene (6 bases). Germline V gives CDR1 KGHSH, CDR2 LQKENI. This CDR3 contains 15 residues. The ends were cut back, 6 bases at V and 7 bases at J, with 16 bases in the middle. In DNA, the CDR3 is TGTGCCAGCTCGCCAGGGGCAGGGGTCAATTCACCCCTCCACTTT. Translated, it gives CASSPGAGVNSPLHF.

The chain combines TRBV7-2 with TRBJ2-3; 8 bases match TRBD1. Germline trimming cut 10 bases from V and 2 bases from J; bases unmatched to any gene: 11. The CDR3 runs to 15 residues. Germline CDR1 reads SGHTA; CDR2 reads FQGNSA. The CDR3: CATARTGIFTDTQYF. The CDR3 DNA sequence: TGTGCCACAGCTAGGACAGGGATCTTCACAGATACGCAGTATTTT.

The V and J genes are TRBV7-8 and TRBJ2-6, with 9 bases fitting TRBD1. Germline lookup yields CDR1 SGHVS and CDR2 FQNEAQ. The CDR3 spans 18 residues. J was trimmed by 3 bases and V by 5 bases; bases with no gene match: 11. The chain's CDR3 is CASSEGWGQGLGANVLTF. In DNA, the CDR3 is TGTGCCAGCAGCGAGGGGTGGGGACAGGGACTTGGGGCCAACGTCCTGACTTTC.

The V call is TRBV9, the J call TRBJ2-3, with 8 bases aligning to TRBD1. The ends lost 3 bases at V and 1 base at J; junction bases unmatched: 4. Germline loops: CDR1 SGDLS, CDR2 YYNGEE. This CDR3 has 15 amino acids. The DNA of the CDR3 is TGTGCCAGCAGCGCCCAGGGGGCCGGCACAGATACGCAGTATTTT. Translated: CASSAQGAGTDTQYF.

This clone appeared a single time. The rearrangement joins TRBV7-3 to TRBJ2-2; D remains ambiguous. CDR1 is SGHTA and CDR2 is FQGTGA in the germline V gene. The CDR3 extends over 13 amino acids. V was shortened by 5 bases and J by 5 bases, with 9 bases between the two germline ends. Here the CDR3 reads CASSTLRTGELFF. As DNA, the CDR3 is TGTGCCAGCAGCACCCTACGAACCGGGGAGCTGTTTTTT.